The T cell receptor beta chain under discussion was sequenced for a study of blood T cell repertoires in COVID-19 (dated by TCRdb to the early 2020s). About the full investigation: Samples from collaborators originated in the United States, Italy and Spain and spanned both the acute and convalescent phases of COVID-19. The material from the prospective study consisted of cDNA or gDNA derived from T cells, B-cell-depleted T cells, or PBMCs. Subjects who had been exposed to COVID-19, were actively infected with it, or had recovered from it provided the deeply sampled blood TCRbeta repertoires that made up the dataset. The repertoires were released in a freely available public database intended as a resource for research on the immune response to SARS-CoV-2. The samples were drawn from the first 160 participants of the ongoing ImmuneRACE study and from 1,254 subjects provided by 6 global collaborators. The sample metadata nearly always contained a de-identified subject ID, COVID-19 status, age in years and sex. Where HLA class I and class II types were available, the types were taken from metadata supplied by the sample provider, not from assay-based typing. Broader findings and caveats from the paper: The quantity of clinical and demographic metadata differed by source and by participant and was supplied without curation.

The immunoSEQ Assay, a bias-controlled multiplex PCR, was used to amplify TCRbeta CDR3 regions from genomic DNA. Per the original workflow: Within the assay, amplification of reference gene primers was used to estimate how many nucleated cells each sample contained. Sequence reads were collapsed and filtered to measure the absolute abundance of every unique TCRbeta CDR3 rearrangement. For each sample, productive Simpson clonality was calculated as the square root of Simpson's diversity index across productive rearrangements. Entries here come from immuneACCESS through TCRdb and include only in-frame sequences with V and J called. Some clones fail to appear in such tables; in the studies checked, an unresolved V gene covers under half of the shortfall, and the cause of the remainder is unknown. V and J calls and clone size follow that table, whereas D and trimming were derived from the DNA. Recorded for this sample are 25,000 to 35,000 clones; more than 80% of them occurred a single time. The ten largest clones take up roughly 7% of the sample.

The V end gives up 10 bases and the J end 4 bases, leaving 5 bases in the junction not matched to a gene. Reading the germline V gene gives CDR1 ENHRY and CDR2 SYGVKD. Taken from cysteine to phenylalanine, the CDR3 has 13 residues. The retained sequence is limited to the CDR3, 39 bases, with the frame set at the first base. A note on this clone: Its cognate antigen has yet to be identified. Base qualities are not provided; no much larger clone lies one nucleotide away.

Collaborating institutions collected whole blood in K2EDTA tubes following their own protocols. For TCRbeta analysis, collaborators shipped samples in one of three forms: frozen whole blood, isolated PBMCs, or DNA extracted from either of those sample types. Source material: peripheral blood. The rearranged chain carries TRBV10-3 and TRBJ2-5; 11 bases in the middle match TRBD2. The receptor was derived from a human donor in a cohort sampled during active COVID-19. DNA sequence: TGTGCCACCCAACTAGCGGGAGCAGAGACCCAGTACTTC. It translates to CATQLAGAETQYF.